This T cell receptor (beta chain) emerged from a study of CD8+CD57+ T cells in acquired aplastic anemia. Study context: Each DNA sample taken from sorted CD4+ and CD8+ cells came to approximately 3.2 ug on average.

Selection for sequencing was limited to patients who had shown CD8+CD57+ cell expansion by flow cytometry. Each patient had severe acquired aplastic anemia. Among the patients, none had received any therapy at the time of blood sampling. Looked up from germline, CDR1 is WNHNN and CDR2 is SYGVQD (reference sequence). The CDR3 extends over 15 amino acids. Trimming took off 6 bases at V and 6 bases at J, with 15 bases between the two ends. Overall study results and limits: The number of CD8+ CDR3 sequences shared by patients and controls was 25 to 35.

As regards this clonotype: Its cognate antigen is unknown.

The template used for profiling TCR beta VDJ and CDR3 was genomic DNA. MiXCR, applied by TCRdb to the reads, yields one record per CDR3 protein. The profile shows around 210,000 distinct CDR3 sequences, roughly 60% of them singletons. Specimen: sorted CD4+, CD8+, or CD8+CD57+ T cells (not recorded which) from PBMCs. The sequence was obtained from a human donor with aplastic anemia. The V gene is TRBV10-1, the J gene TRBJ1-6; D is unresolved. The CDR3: CASSGPGRFNSPLHF. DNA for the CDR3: TGCGCCAGCAGCGGCCCAGGACGGTTTAATTCACCCCTCCACTTT.